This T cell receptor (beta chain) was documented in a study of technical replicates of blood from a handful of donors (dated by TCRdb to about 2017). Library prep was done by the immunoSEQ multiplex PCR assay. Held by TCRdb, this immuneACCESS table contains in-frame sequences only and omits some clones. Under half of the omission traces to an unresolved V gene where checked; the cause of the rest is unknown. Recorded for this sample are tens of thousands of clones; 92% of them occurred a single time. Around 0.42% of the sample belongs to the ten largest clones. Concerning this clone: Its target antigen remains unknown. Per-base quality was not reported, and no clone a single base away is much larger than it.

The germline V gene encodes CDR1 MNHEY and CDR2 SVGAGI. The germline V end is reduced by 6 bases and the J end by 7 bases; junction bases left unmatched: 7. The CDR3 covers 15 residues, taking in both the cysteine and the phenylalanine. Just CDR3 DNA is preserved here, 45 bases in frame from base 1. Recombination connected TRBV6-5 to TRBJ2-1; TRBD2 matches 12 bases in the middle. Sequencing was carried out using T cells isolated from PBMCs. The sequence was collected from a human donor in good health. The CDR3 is CASSWTSGNRNEQFF. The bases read TGTGCCAGCAGCTGGACTAGCGGGAACCGTAATGAGCAGTTCTTC.